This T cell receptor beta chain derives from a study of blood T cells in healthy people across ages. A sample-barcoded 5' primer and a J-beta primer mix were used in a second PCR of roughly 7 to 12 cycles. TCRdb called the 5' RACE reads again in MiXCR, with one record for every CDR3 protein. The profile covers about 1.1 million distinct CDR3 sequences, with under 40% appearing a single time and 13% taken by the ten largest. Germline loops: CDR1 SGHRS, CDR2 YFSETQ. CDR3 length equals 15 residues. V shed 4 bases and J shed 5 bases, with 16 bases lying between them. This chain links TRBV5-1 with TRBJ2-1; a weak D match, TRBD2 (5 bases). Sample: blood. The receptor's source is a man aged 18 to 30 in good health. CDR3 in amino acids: CASSLGRAVNNEQFF. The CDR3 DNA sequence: TGCGCCAGCAGCCTAGGACGAGCGGTTAACAATGAGCAGTTCTTC.